This TCR beta chain was profiled in a study of T cells in Graves' hyperthyroidism and ophthalmopathy. Study-wide points: With a median lead of approximately six months before onset, the model predicted ophthalmopathy. Patients with ophthalmopathy were separated from those with stable hyperthyroidism by a 13 V-J model.

In its sample, this clonotype was seen many times. Its antigen is not known. TCR beta CDR3 regions were amplified from RNA. HTBI primers were employed in a first-round RT-PCR of the TCR CDR3. TCRdb re-called the multiplex PCR reads with MiXCR, one entry per CDR3 protein. The sample has over 150,000 distinct CDR3 sequences; more than 15% are singletons. With a duration under 2 months, the hyperthyroidism was newly diagnosed in patients aged 18 to 65. Source material for PBMCs was around 10 ml fresh peripheral blood. The germline CDR1 and CDR2 sequences are SQVTM and ANQGSEA. CDR3 length equals 14 residues. V lost 1 base to trimming and J lost 4 bases, with 12 bases between them.

The rearrangement joins TRBV29-1 to TRBJ2-3; D is tentatively TRBD1 or TRBD2 (5 bases each). The origin of this receptor is a woman in her fifties or sixties with Graves' hyperthyroidism. The specimen was blood. CDR3 loop: CSVEVGGSSDTQYF. CDR3 DNA: TGCAGCGTTGAAGTTGGGGGTAGTTCAGATACGCAGTATTTT.